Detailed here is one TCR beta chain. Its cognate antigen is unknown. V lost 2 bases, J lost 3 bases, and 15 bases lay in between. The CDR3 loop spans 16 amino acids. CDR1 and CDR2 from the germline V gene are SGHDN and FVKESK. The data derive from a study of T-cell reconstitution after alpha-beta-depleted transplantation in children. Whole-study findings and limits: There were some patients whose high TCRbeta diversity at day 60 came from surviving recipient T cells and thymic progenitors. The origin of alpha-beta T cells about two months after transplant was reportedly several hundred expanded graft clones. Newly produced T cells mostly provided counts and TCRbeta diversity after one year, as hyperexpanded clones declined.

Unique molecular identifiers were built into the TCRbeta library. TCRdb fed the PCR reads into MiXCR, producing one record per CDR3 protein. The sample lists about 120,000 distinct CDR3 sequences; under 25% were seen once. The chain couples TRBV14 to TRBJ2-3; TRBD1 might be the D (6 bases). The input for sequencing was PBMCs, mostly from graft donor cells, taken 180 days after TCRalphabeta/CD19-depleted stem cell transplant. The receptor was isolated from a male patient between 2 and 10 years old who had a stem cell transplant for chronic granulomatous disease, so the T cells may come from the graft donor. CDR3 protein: CASSQKSRGLTDTQYF. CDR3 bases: TGTGCCAGCAGCCAAAAATCGAGGGGGTTGACAGATACGCAGTATTTT.